The 5 T cell receptor beta chains given below trace back to one sample, sequenced in a study of shared clonotypes between healthy human individuals. Profiled with immunoSEQ multiplex PCR; TCRdb holds only in-frame clones, not every one. The data contain roughly 720,000 clones, roughly 87% of them seen just once; the ten biggest clones take up around a third. Input material: memory CD8+ T cells from PBMCs. Sample subset: CD45RO+ cells pooled with CCR7-negative TemRA cells. The receptors derive from a man aged 18-30 years in good health. Some clones in this sample may be carry-over from other donors' samples.

As for this clone: The same CDR3 can be traced to other DNA sequences in this sample. DNA of the CDR3: TGTGCCAGCAGTATCTCCTACGAGCAGTACTTC. This gives the protein CASSISYEQYF. The chain is built from TRBV28 and TRBJ2-7; unclear D gene. This CDR3 is built from 11 residues. In germline, CDR1 is MDHEN, CDR2 SYDVKM. Trimming took 5 bases from V and 0 from J, leaving 2 bases between them.

In DNA form, the CDR3 reads TGTGCCAGCAGCCCCCAGGGGACTGGGGGGTACGAGCAGTACTTC. This gives the protein CASSPQGTGGYEQYF. The genes are TRBV13 and TRBJ2-7; D may be TRBD1 or TRBD2 (6 bases each). V lost 5 bases, J lost 4 bases, and 18 bases lay in between. CDR1 and CDR2 (germline): PRHDT, FYEKMQ (reference sequence). There are 15 residues in the CDR3.

This clone rates as medium-sized (0.01 to 0.1%). The chain carries TRBV19 and TRBJ1-5; D gene uncertain. The germline V gene has CDR1 LNHDA and CDR2 SQIVND (reference sequence). The CDR3 has 12 residues. Trimming took off 9 bases at V and 0 bases at J, with 6 bases between the two ends. The CDR3 DNA follows: TGTGCCAGGATTTATAGCAATCAGCCCCAGCATTTT. This codes for CARIYSNQPQHF.

This chain links TRBV19 with TRBJ1-1; D gene uncertain. Trimming removed 3 bases from V and 0 bases from J, with 11 bases in between. Germline-derived CDR1 and CDR2 are LNHDA and SQIVND (reference sequence). This CDR3 is 15 amino acids long. The CDR3 bases are TGTGCCAGTAGTATGAGAGGCACAATGAACACTGAAGCTTTCTTT. As protein: CASSMRGTMNTEAFF. Full variable domain (missing parts from reference TRBV19 and TRBJ1-1): DGGITQSPKYLFRKEGQNVTLSCEQNLNHDAMYWYRQDPGQGLRLIYYSQIVNDFQKGDIAEGYSVSREKKESFPLTVTSAQKNPTAFYLCASSMRGTMNTEAFFGQGTRLTVV.

This clone appeared once. The chain joins TRBV7-6 to TRBJ2-7; D might be TRBD2 (5 bases). The V gene lost 1 base and the J gene lost 3 bases, with 13 bases spanning the gap. This CDR3 comprises 15 residues. Germline V gene lookup returns CDR1 SGHVS and CDR2 FNYEAQ. The CDR3 sequence is CASSLEGSENYEQYF. The CDR3 nucleotides are TGTGCCAGCAGCTTAGAAGGTAGCGAGAACTACGAGCAGTACTTC.